This T cell receptor beta chain was captured in a study of CD39 and CD103 CD8 tumor-infiltrating T cells. Study-level results: Top 30 DP CD8 TIL clonotypes covered roughly 50-90% of repertoire.

Comments on this clone: Its matching antigen is unknown.

Trimming pared 1 base from V and 3 bases from J, leaving 13 bases between. CDR1 SEHNR and CDR2 FQNEAQ come from the germline V gene (reference sequence). The CDR3 is made up of 16 amino acids. Profiling relied on immunoSEQ multiplex PCR, and the TCRdb table lists in-frame clones only, not all of them. This sample has around 8,100 clones, with roughly three fifths found just once. CD8+CD4-CD45RA- cells, CCR7-positive or negative, formed the memory CD8 sort. The chain has TRBV7-9 and TRBJ2-1; D might be TRBD1 or TRBD2, each matching 5 bases. Sequenced material: CD8+ T cells sorted from blood. Subset meaning: total memory CD8 T cells (CD45RA-CCR7+/-) from blood or uninvolved lymph node. The TCR was taken from a human donor with head and neck squamous cell carcinoma. CDR3 loop: CASSLVTLGVYNEQFF. In DNA, the CDR3 is TGTGCCAGCAGCTTAGTGACTTTGGGGGTCTACAATGAGCAGTTCTTC.